The 28 T cell receptor beta chains reported below all come from one sample, sequenced in a study of regulatory T cells in long-lasting Graves disease. Investigators prepared the TCR beta libraries by applying iRepertoire HTBI primers and Arm-PCR of CDR3 regions. TCRdb independently ran MiXCR on the multiplex PCR reads; one entry per CDR3 protein. The sample has 400,000 to 600,000 distinct CDR3 sequences; about a fifth are singletons. Time point defined: persistent/refractory GD, antithyroid drugs over 5 years with positive TRAb. Isolated PBMC RNA provided the starting material for the TCR library. The source was peripheral blood mononuclear cells (PBMCs), collected when the disease was refractory, from a patient treated with antithyroid drugs. These receptor sequences come from a female donor with Graves disease.

About this clonotype: Possible read error: a much larger clone is one base away. The chain is built from TRBV2 and TRBJ2-5; 10 bases match TRBD1. CDR1 and CDR2 (germline): SNHLY, FYNNEI. V trimming: 4 bases; J trimming: 12 bases; junction bases outside the gene matches: 5. This CDR3 region has 12 residues. The CDR3: CASSAPGQGKYF. CDR3 in DNA: TGTGCCAGCAGTGCCCCGGGACAGGGGAAGTACTTC.

The rearrangement uses TRBV29-1 and TRBJ1-2; no definite D call. This CDR3 contains 10 residues. Germline loops: CDR1 SQVTM, CDR2 ANQGSEA. Trimming removed 6 bases from V and 5 bases from J, with 7 bases in between. In DNA form, the CDR3 reads TGCAGCGTCGACGAATATGGCTACACCTTC. This codes for CSVDEYGYTF.

The gene calls are TRBV14 and TRBJ2-7; D gene uncertain. Germline lookup yields CDR1 SGHDN and CDR2 FVKESK. The CDR3 loop spans 14 amino acids. Trimming shortened V by 1 base and J by 3 bases, and 10 bases separated the two germline ends. The CDR3 spells CASSQANRVYEQYF. The CDR3 bases are TGTGCCAGCAGCCAAGCCAACAGAGTCTACGAGCAGTACTTC.

The chain recombines TRBV19 with TRBJ1-5; D unresolved. Germline V gene sequence: CDR1 LNHDA, CDR2 SQIVND (reference sequence). V was trimmed by 4 bases and J by 9 bases, leaving 10 bases between them. There are 12 residues in the CDR3. DNA of the CDR3: TGTGCCAGTAGTAGCGAGGGTTGGCCCCAGCATTTT. Amino acids: CASSSEGWPQHF.

V and J are TRBV9 and TRBJ2-5; 7 bases map to TRBD2. This CDR3 has 15 amino acids. V was clipped by 3 bases and J by 2 bases; unmatched bases: 7. The germline V gene encodes CDR1 SGDLS and CDR2 YYNGEE. The CDR3 here is CASSAVAGTQETQYF. The CDR3 DNA follows: TGTGCCAGCAGCGCAGTAGCGGGCACGCAAGAGACCCAGTACTTC.

This clonotype was seen at least ten times. The CDR3 is CASSTPGTGAYEQYF. CDR3 nucleotides: TGTGCCAGCAGTACCCCCGGGACTGGAGCCTACGAGCAGTACTTC. This chain links TRBV6-1 with TRBJ2-7; possible D gene TRBD2, 6 bases. This CDR3 spans 15 amino acids. V was shortened by 5 bases and J by 2 bases, with 16 bases between the two germline ends. Germline-derived CDR1 and CDR2 are MNHNS and SASEGT.

Only a few counts were recorded for this clonotype. Here the CDR3 reads CASSVVRQRTNTGELFF. CDR3 DNA: TGTGCCAGCAGCGTAGTGAGGCAGAGGACGAACACCGGGGAGCTGTTTTTT. This rearrangement joins TRBV9 to TRBJ2-2, with unresolved D. Trimming removed 0 bases from V and 0 bases from J, with 12 bases in between. Germline assignment: CDR1 SGDLS and CDR2 YYNGEE. This CDR3 spans 17 amino acids.

This clonotype occurred many times. This chain joins TRBV7-2 and TRBJ2-2; 8 bases are a match to TRBD2. V was clipped by 5 bases and J by 5 bases; unmatched bases: 10. The CDR3 totals 16 residues. Germline assignment: CDR1 SGHTA and CDR2 FQGNSA. The CDR3 DNA follows: TGTGCCAGCAGCCCACTGTCGCGGGGGGATACCGGGGAGCTGTTTTTT. Amino acids: CASSPLSRGDTGELFF.

V usage is TRBV5-6 and J usage is TRBJ2-2; D is tentatively TRBD1 or TRBD2 (5 bases each). Trimming removed 5 bases at V and 4 bases at J, with 15 bases between. Germline-derived CDR1 and CDR2 are SGHDT and YYEEEE. This CDR3 has 15 residues. The CDR3, as DNA: TGTGCCAGCAGTTCCGGGACGGCGAGCACCGGGGAGCTGTTTTTT. It encodes CASSSGTASTGELFF.

This clonotype showed up just once. In this CDR3 the conserved last residue, phenylalanine or tryptophan, is missing, so a read error is likely. The chain combines TRBV7-8 with TRBJ2-7; 9 bases are a match to TRBD1. This CDR3 contains 14 residues. V shed 1 base, J shed 3 bases, and the junction held 1 base outside the gene matches. The germline CDR1 and CDR2 sequences are SGHVS and FQNEAQ. CDR3 sequence reads: CASSLGQGGYEQYL. For the CDR3, the DNA is TGTGCCAGCAGCTTAGGACAGGGGGGCTACGAGCAGTACCTC.

This clonotype was seen ten or more times. The chain carries TRBV27 and TRBJ2-5, with D possibly TRBD2 on 7 matching bases. The V end was cut by 3 bases, the J end by 10 bases, with 15 bases between. The CDR3 spans 13 residues. CDR1 is MNHEY, CDR2 SMNVEV, per germline (reference sequence). CDR3 sequence (DNA): TGTGCCAGCAGTTTGGGCGGAGGGGGGGACCAGTACTTC. Translating it yields CASSLGGGGDQYF.

The chain joins TRBV11-2 to TRBJ1-1, with D possibly TRBD1 on 6 matching bases. V was shortened by 3 bases and J by 5 bases, with 16 bases between the two germline ends. CDR1 SGHAT and CDR2 FQNNGV come from the germline V gene. There are 15 residues in the CDR3. The CDR3 region has the DNA TGTGCCAGCAGCTTCCTACAGGGACGGAGAACTGAAGCTTTCTTT. It is translated as CASSFLQGRRTEAFF.

This clonotype was counted only a few times. V is TRBV10-3 and J is TRBJ1-1; D gene ambiguous. The CDR3 totals 14 residues. The V gene's germline CDR1 is ENHRY and CDR2 SYGVKD. Trimming removed 4 bases from V and 6 bases from J, with 15 bases in between. In DNA form, the CDR3 reads TGTGCCATCAGTGGAACCGTGGAGAGAGCTGAAGCTTTCTTT. Amino acid sequence: CAISGTVERAEAFF.

Only a few counts were recorded for this clonotype. The chain combines TRBV19 with TRBJ1-4; weak D call: TRBD1 (5 bases). The germline V and J ends were trimmed by 5 bases and 0 bases, with 10 bases remaining between them. This CDR3 has 15 residues. Germline-derived CDR1 and CDR2 are LNHDA and SQIVND (reference sequence). The CDR3 DNA reads as TGTGCCAGTAGTTCAGACAGCGCAACTAATGAAAAACTGTTTTTT. Translated, it gives CASSSDSATNEKLFF. The full variable domain, in which reference TRBV19 and TRBJ1-4 provide the parts outside the CDR3, is DGGITQSPKYLFRKEGQNVTLSCEQNLNHDAMYWYRQDPGQGLRLIYYSQIVNDFQKGDIAEGYSVSREKKESFPLTVTSAQKNPTAFYLCASSSDSATNEKLFFGSGTQLSVL.

This clonotype has at least ten counts. The J gene is TRBJ1-2, the V gene TRBV24-1; D unresolved. The CDR3 covers 13 residues. V dropped 5 bases and J dropped 11 bases, with 17 bases sitting between them. The V gene's germline CDR1 is KGHDR and CDR2 SFDVKD. CDR3 in amino acids: CATSGGGSPIYTF. CDR3 nucleotides: TGTGCCACCAGTGGAGGCGGATCTCCTATTTACACCTTC.

With regard to this clonotype: A read error may be the cause here, since a much bigger clone is one base away. V is TRBV27 and J is TRBJ2-7; D is possibly TRBD1 or TRBD2 (5 bases each). CDR3 length equals 14 residues. V dropped 5 bases and J dropped 2 bases, with 13 bases sitting between them. Germline loops: CDR1 MNHEY, CDR2 SMNVEV (reference sequence). The CDR3 region is CASSDPTGPYEQYF. For the CDR3, the DNA is TGTGCCAGCAGTGATCCGACGGGACCCTACGAGCAGTACTTC.

About this clonotype itself: This likely stems from a read error, as it lies one base from a far larger clone. DNA of the CDR3: TGTGCCAGCAGTTTATCGTGGACAGGGGCGCAAGGCCACACCTTC. Its translation: CASSLSWTGAQGHTF. V is TRBV27 and J is TRBJ2-4; 9 bases line up with TRBD1. Germline V gives CDR1 MNHEY, CDR2 SMNVEV (reference sequence). CDR3 length: 15 amino acids.

The genes are TRBV7-8 and TRBJ1-5; D remains unclear. The ends were cut back, 1 base at V and 6 bases at J, with 13 bases in the middle. The CDR3 totals 15 residues. Per the germline V gene, CDR1 is SGHVS and CDR2 is FQNEAQ. Written as DNA, the CDR3 is TGTGCCAGCAGCTTAGGTTCACGGGGTGGTCAGCCCCAGCATTTT. It translates to CASSLGSRGGQPQHF.

With regard to this clonotype: This may be a read error, as it is one base from a much larger clone. Without the conserved terminal phenylalanine or tryptophan, this CDR3 likely stems from a read error. The chain joins TRBV20-1 to TRBJ2-5; D is unclear. The CDR3 contains 14 residues. Germline V CDR1 and CDR2: DFQATT, SNEGSKA (reference sequence). Between the trimmed V and J ends, which lost 0 bases and 2 bases, there was a span of 10 bases. The CDR3 DNA sequence: TGCAGTGCTAGAGAGTCGAACCAACAAGAGACCCAGTACCTC. It is translated as CSARESNQQETQYL.

V usage is TRBV30 and J usage is TRBJ2-7; D is unclear. The germline V gene encodes CDR1 GTSNPN and CDR2 SVGIG (reference sequence). CDR3 length: 11 residues. Between the trimmed V and J ends, which lost 7 bases and 1 base, there was a span of 8 bases. CDR3 bases: TGTGCCTCCACAAAATCCTACGAGCAGTACTTC. Its translation is CASTKSYEQYF.

This clonotype was counted ten times or more. The CDR3 here is CASSSLGTSGRSYEQYF. The DNA for the CDR3 is TGTGCCAGCAGTTCCCTAGGGACTAGCGGGAGATCCTACGAGCAGTACTTC. The rearrangement uses TRBV27 and TRBJ2-7; 14 nucleotides agree with TRBD2. Looked up from germline, CDR1 is MNHEY and CDR2 is SMNVEV (reference sequence). The CDR3 contains 17 residues. Unmatched junction bases numbered 6, after V lost 4 bases and J lost 1 base.

The chain has TRBV4-1 and TRBJ2-2; no firm D call. The CDR3 consists of 16 residues. Deletions cut 1 base from V and 5 bases from J, with 14 bases between. Germline-derived CDR1 and CDR2 are MGHRA and YSYEKL. The CDR3 region is CASSQGAYGLTGELFF. As DNA, the CDR3 is TGCGCCAGCAGCCAAGGGGCATATGGGTTAACCGGGGAGCTGTTTTTT.

The chain uses TRBV7-9 and TRBJ2-7, with D possibly being TRBD1 (6 bases). Germline CDR1 SEHNR, CDR2 FQNEAQ (reference sequence). This CDR3 comprises 16 residues. V lost 5 bases, J lost 4 bases, and 21 bases lay in between. The CDR3 nucleotides read TGTGCCAGCAGCCCGGGCTCGGCAGGGGCTATATACGAGCAGTACTTC. This encodes CASSPGSAGAIYEQYF. Filled out from reference TRBV7-9 and TRBJ2-7, the complete variable domain reads DTGVSQNPRHKITKRGQNVTFRCDPISEHNRLYWYRQTLGQGPEFLTYFQNEAQLEKSRLLSDRFSAERPKGSFSTLEIQRTEQGDSAMYLCASSPGSAGAIYEQYFGPGTRLTVT.

In its sample, this clonotype was seen a few times. The chain carries TRBV6-5 and TRBJ2-7; 7 bases are shared with TRBD1. This CDR3 is 14 amino acids long. After removal of 2 bases from V and 6 bases from J, the junction contained 7 bases not matched to a gene. CDR1 and CDR2 (germline): MNHEY, SVGAGI. The CDR3: CASSYGQGVGEQYF. In DNA, the CDR3 is TGTGCCAGCAGTTACGGGCAGGGGGTAGGCGAGCAGTACTTC.

This clonotype was picked up many times. The CDR3 DNA reads TGTGCCAGCAGGGAGACAGGGGCTGGGGAGACCCAGTACTTC. Translating it yields CASRETGAGETQYF. V usage is TRBV7-9 and J usage is TRBJ2-5; 8 bases line up with TRBD1. CDR1 is SEHNR, CDR2 FQNEAQ, per germline (reference sequence). V was clipped by 6 bases and J by 5 bases; unmatched bases: 8. The length of the CDR3 is 14 residues.

J is TRBJ1-6 and V is TRBV11-2; D uncertain. CDR3 length equals 15 residues. Germline V gives CDR1 SGHAT, CDR2 FQNNGV. V lost 3 bases to trimming and J lost 0 bases, with 6 bases between them. The chain's CDR3 is CASSFGISYNSPLHF. CDR3 DNA sequence: TGTGCCAGCAGCTTTGGGATCTCCTATAATTCACCCCTCCACTTT. Filled out from reference TRBV11-2 and TRBJ1-6, the complete variable domain reads EAGVAQSPRYKIIEKRQSVAFWCNPISGHATLYWYQQILGQGPKLLIQFQNNGVVDDSQLPKDRFSAERLKGVDSTLKIQPAKLEDSAVYLCASSFGISYNSPLHFGNGTRLTVT.

The table lists this clonotype with a few counts. A much larger clone differs by one base, so this may be a read error. V and J are TRBV20-1 and TRBJ1-2; D not resolved. This CDR3 is 11 amino acids long. Trimming shortened V by 4 bases and J by 4 bases, and 7 bases separated the two germline ends. Per germline, CDR1 DFQATT and CDR2 SNEGSKA (reference sequence). The CDR3 DNA sequence: TGCAGTGCTATAGAGTTCTATGGCTACACCTTC. This gives the protein CSAIEFYGYTF.

This clonotype was seen ten or more times. The chain employs TRBV7-2 and TRBJ2-5; D perhaps matches TRBD2 (6 bases). V was clipped by 6 bases and J by 2 bases, with 16 bases between them. The CDR3 has 15 amino acids. Germline V lookup: CDR1 SGHTA, CDR2 FQGNSA. Written as DNA, the CDR3 is TGTGCCAGCAGAGATAGCGGCACCTCACAAGAGACCCAGTACTTC. It encodes CASRDSGTSQETQYF.